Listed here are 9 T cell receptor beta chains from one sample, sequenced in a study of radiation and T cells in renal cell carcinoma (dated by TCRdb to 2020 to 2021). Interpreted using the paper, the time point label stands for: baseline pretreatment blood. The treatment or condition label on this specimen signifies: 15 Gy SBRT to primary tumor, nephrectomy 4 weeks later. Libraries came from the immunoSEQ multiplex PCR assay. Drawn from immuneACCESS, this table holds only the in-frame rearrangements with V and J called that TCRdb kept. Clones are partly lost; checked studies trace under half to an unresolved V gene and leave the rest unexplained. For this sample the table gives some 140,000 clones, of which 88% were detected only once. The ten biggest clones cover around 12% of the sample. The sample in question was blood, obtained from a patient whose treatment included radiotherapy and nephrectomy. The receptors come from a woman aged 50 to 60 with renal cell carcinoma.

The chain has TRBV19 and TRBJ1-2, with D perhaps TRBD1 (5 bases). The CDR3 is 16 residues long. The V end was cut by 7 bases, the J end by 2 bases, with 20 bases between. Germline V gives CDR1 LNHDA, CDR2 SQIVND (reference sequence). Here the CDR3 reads CASTLSQGRNNYGYTF. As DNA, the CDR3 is TGTGCCAGTACCTTGTCCCAGGGTCGGAACAACTATGGCTACACCTTC.

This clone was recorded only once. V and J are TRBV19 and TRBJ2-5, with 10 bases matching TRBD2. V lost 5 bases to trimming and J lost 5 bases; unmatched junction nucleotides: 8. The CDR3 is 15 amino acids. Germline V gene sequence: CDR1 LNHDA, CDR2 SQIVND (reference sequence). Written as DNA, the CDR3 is TGTGCCAGTAGTTTGCTAGCGGGGGTTCAGGAGACCCAGTACTTC. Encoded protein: CASSLLAGVQETQYF.

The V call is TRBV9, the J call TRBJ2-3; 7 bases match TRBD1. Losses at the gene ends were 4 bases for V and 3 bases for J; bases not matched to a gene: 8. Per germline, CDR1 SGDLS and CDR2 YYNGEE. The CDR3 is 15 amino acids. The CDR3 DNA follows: TGTGCCAGCAGCATGACAGGGCCCTCTACAGATACGCAGTATTTT. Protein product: CASSMTGPSTDTQYF.

CDR3 region: CASSSLGREGTEAFF. The CDR3 DNA reads as TGCGCCAGCAGCTCCCTCGGGAGGGAGGGCACTGAAGCTTTCTTT. The chain recombines TRBV5-1 with TRBJ1-1; D is unclear. The germline V and J ends were trimmed by 3 bases and 4 bases, with 16 bases remaining between them. The CDR3 length is 15 residues. Per the germline V gene, CDR1 is SGHRS and CDR2 is YFSETQ.

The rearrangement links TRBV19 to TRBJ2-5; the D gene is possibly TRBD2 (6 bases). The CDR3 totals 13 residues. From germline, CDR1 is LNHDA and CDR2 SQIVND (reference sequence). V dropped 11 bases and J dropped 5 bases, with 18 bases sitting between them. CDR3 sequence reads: CACRGGSFETQYF. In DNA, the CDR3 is TGTGCCTGCCGAGGAGGGAGTTTTGAGACCCAGTACTTC.

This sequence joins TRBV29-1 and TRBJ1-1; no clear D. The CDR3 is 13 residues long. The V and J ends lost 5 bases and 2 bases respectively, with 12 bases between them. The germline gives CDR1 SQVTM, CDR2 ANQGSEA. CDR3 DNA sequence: TGCAGCGTTTATAGTTCCCCCAACACTGAAGCTTTCTTT. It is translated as CSVYSSPNTEAFF.

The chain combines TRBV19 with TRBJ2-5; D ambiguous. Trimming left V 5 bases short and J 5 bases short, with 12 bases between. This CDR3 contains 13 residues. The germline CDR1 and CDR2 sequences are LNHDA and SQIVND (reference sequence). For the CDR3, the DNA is TGTGCCAGTAGTGCGACCAGCCGGGAGACCCAGTACTTC. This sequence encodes CASSATSRETQYF.

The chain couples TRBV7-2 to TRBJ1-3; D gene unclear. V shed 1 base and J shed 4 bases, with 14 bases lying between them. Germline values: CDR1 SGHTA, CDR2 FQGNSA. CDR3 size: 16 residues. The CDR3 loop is CASSLEAPRGGNTIYF. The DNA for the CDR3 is TGTGCCAGCAGCTTAGAGGCCCCCCGTGGAGGAAACACCATATATTTT. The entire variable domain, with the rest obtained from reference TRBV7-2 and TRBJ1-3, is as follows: GAGVSQSPSNKVTEKGKDVELRCDPISGHTALYWYRQSLGQGLEFLIYFQGNSAPDKSGLPSDRFSAERTGGSVSTLTIQRTQQEDSAVYLCASSLEAPRGGNTIYFGEGSWLTVV.

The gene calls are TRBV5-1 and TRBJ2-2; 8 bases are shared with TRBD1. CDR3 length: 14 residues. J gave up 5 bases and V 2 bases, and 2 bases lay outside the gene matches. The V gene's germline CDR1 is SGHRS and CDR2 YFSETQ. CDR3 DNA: TGCGCCAGCAGCTTCCGACAGGGGACCGGGGAGCTGTTTTTT. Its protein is CASSFRQGTGELFF.